This TCR beta chain was recovered during a study of shared clonotypes between healthy human individuals. Regarding the study as a whole: Genetic and exposure-history diversity was limited by the small donor number.

The genomic DNA of each subset was split evenly across several immunoSEQ plates. The protocol was immunoSEQ multiplex PCR, while the TCRdb copy is restricted to in-frame clones and leaves out a portion. The table shows hundreds of thousands of clones, with approximately 97% occurring only once. Germline CDR1 reads MNHNY; CDR2 reads SVGAGI (reference sequence). V was trimmed by 6 bases and J by 2 bases, leaving 8 bases between them. The CDR3 is made up of 12 amino acids. As for this clone: The antigen is not known.

It was CD45RO-negative cells, positively selected for CCR7, that made up naive CD8 cells, with terminally differentiated effector memory CD45RA+ cells excluded. All donors were Caucasian adults living in Nashville, Tennessee. This chain connects TRBV6-6 to TRBJ2-7; D could derive from TRBD1 or TRBD2 (5 bases each). The receptor was derived from a man aged 25 to 40 in good health. The sequenced material came from naive CD8+ T cells sorted from blood. CDR3 in DNA: TGTGCCAGCAGCCGGGGCCCCTACGAGCAGTACTTC. Amino acids: CASSRGPYEQYF.